This TCR beta chain was sequenced in a study of blood T cells in healthy people across ages. Whole-study findings and limits: Researchers report that TCR beta diversity correlated strongly with naive T cell percentage.

Germline V gene lookup returns CDR1 SGHAT and CDR2 FQNNGV. CDR3 length: 16 amino acids. The ends were cut back, 5 bases at V and 0 bases at J, with 15 bases in the middle. This clonotype was recorded a few times. Its antigen remains unidentified. Together with a sample-barcoded 5' primer, a J-beta primer mix was included in a second PCR lasting roughly 6 to 12 cycles. TCRdb re-analysed the 5' RACE reads in MiXCR, keeping a single row per CDR3 protein. The sample has 1 million or so distinct CDR3 sequences; 25% are singletons. This sample also appeared in a second study, on T cells of mothers and their children. As that report states: Per 15 ul, 1.5 ug of RNA was used, with all extracted RNA going into cDNA synthesis. A second PCR was performed with the M1S primer. This primer added sample barcodes and 2-4 random nucleotides.

The sequence was collected from a girl aged 2 to 9 in good health. The sample taken for sequencing was blood. The V call is TRBV11-2, the J call TRBJ2-3; the D is unclear. The CDR3 here is CASSPWTDASTDTQYF. The CDR3 DNA sequence: TGTGCCAGCAGCCCGTGGACGGACGCTAGCACAGATACGCAGTATTTT.